Detailed here is one T cell receptor beta chain. These data belong to a study of blood T cell repertoires in COVID-19. Across the study: Samples came from the United States, Italy and Spain, spanning acute and convalescent COVID-19. Sample material is recorded as cDNA or gDNA derived from T cells, B-cell-depleted T cells, or PBMCs.

Original processing notes: Reference gene primer amplification gave estimated nucleated cell counts. Some clones are missing from TCRdb's copy, which holds only in-frame ones; the method was immunoSEQ multiplex PCR. That table supplies the V and J calls and clone size; D and trimming were determined from the DNA. The repertoire includes just under 90,000 clones, approximately 90% of them detected once, and about 2.7% sits in the top ten. CDR3 length: 15 residues. Germline CDR1 LNHDA, CDR2 SQIVND (reference sequence). V lost 5 bases and J lost 7, with 17 bases in between. This TCR came from a woman at least 80 years old with acute or convalescent COVID-19. The chain employs TRBV19 and TRBJ1-4, with D possibly being TRBD1 (6 bases). Material for sequencing was peripheral blood. The CDR3 protein is CASSEGNRVTEKLFF. In DNA, the CDR3 is TGTGCCAGTAGTGAAGGGAACAGGGTGACTGAAAAACTGTTTTTT. The full variable domain, with the rest looked up from reference TRBV19 and TRBJ1-4, is DGGITQSPKYLFRKEGQNVTLSCEQNLNHDAMYWYRQDPGQGLRLIYYSQIVNDFQKGDIAEGYSVSREKKESFPLTVTSAQKNPTAFYLCASSEGNRVTEKLFFGSGTQLSVL.